This entry describes one TCR beta chain. No cognate antigen has been identified for it. Per-base quality was not reported, and no clone a single base away is much larger than it. The data stem from a study of T cells in Graves' hyperthyroidism and ophthalmopathy (dated by TCRdb to between 2018 and 2021). Looking at the study overall: Peripheral blood was sampled at the time of initial diagnosis, prior to any treatment. To identify TCR V-J signatures that set the groups apart, the researchers used a discovery cohort of about a hundred patients, made up of 43 with Graves' ophthalmopathy and approximately 57 with stable Graves' hyperthyroidism. An independent validation cohort of 18 to 20 hyperthyroidism patients and approximately 15 patients who later progressed to ophthalmopathy tested prospective prediction of ophthalmopathy. The 75 to 100 discovery patients were randomly split 7:3 into training and test sets. The study also compared thyroid tissue and blood T-cell repertoires from a handful of Graves' hyperthyroidism patients. After sampling, hyperthyroidism patients received methimazole starting at 30 mg daily, and ophthalmopathy patients received high-dose intravenous methylprednisolone. According to the paper, TCR Vbeta CDR3 sequencing was carried out on 135 peripheral blood samples, which came from approximately 43 ophthalmopathy, under 80 hyperthyroidism and approximately 17 progressor patients. Overall study results and their limits: Blood samples also contained most of the expanded thyroid clonotypes (frequency above 0.001), which suggests that blood repertoires may reflect thyroid immune responses. A 13 V-J signature model separated ophthalmopathy from stable hyperthyroidism, with over 85% sensitivity and 81% to 83% specificity in cross-validation and 80%/75% in testing. Sample size was not statistically predetermined, and blinding of investigators to group allocation was not performed. In validation, the model predicted progression to ophthalmopathy with roughly 70% sensitivity and 72% to 85% specificity, a median of around six months before onset.

V gives up 5 bases and J gives up 5 bases, and the segment between their germline ends measures 24 bases. Sequences SGHTA (CDR1) and FQGNSA (CDR2) are obtained from the germline V gene. The CDR3 spans 17 residues, from the cysteine through the phenylalanine. Only the CDR3 part of the read is kept: 51 bases, read in frame from the first base. The TCR beta CDR3 regions were amplified from the RNA transcripts. The TCR CDR3 was subjected to a first round of RT-PCR using the HTBI primer set and the Qiagen OneStep RT-PCR kit. Libraries were constructed in a second round of multiplex PCR, after which size selection and purification were performed. Libraries were sequenced paired-end with 100 bp reads on an Illumina HiSeq2000. Concerning the study's data processing: SOAPnuke was used to process the raw data, with reads discarded if the reads contained adapters or uncalled bases, had a mean Phred below 15, or lacked an exact constant-primer or identifier match. High-quality paired reads were merged with COPE v1.2.5, and unique nucleotide sequences were defined as clonotypes. MiTCR v1.1 was used to align the clonotypes against IMGT TRBV, TRBD and TRBJ reference segments. The analysis was restricted to V-J combinations with a frequency above 0.0001, which together covered about 99% of the repertoires. The TCS score was defined as the ratio of F50 (clonal expansion) to E x V (chaos), calculated using BLOSUM62-based TCRdist between CDR3 peptides within each V-J. Welch's t-statistics and random forest reduced roughly 540 V-J features to roughly 13, which were used in a naive Bayes classifier (R e1071). TCRdb took the public reads, trimmed them with fastp at Q25, ran MiXCR for clone calling and kept in-frame beta chains. Rows merge per CDR3 protein into single entries with the most common DNA and genes. The V and J calls, along with clone size, are taken from TCRdb and not from the paper's own processing. The sample table records a few hundred thousand distinct CDR3 sequences; 13% of these occur just once. Jointly, the top ten make up over 8.5% of the sample.

Stable Graves' hyperthyroidism was defined as no progression to ophthalmopathy during 18 months of follow-up. Hyperthyroidism patients were aged 18 to 65 years and newly diagnosed, with disease duration of less than 2 months. Exclusion was applied to patients with uncontrolled infections, other autoimmune diseases, pregnancy or lactation. Diagnoses were established on the basis of clinical symptoms, serum thyroxine and TRAb, thyroid ultrasound, and orbital computed tomography. PBMCs were separated from under 12 ml of fresh peripheral blood using Ficoll-Paque density gradient centrifugation. Total RNA was extracted using Trizol reagent, and RNA quality was assessed on an Agilent 2100 Bioanalyzer.

The chain is assembled from TRBV7-2 and TRBJ1-1, and perhaps TRBD1 as D gene, on 5 matching bases. The sequence was collected from a woman aged 18 to 35 with Graves' hyperthyroidism. The material sequenced was blood. The DNA is as follows: TGTGCCAGCAGCCAGATCGGGGGAGCCTCTTCGGGAACTGAAGCTTTCTTT. The resulting protein is CASSQIGGASSGTEAFF.